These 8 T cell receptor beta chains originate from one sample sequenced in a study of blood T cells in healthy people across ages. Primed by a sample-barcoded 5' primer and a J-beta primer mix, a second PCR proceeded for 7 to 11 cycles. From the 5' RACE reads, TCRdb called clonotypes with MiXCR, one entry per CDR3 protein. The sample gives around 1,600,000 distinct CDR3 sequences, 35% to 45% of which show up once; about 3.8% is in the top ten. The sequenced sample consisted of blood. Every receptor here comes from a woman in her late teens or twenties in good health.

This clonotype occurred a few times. The CDR3 DNA is TGCAGTGCTCCGAAAAATAGCGGGGGGTTCCAAGAGACCCAGTACTTC. Protein sequence: CSAPKNSGGFQETQYF. The chain recombines TRBV20-1 with TRBJ2-5; 10 bases map to TRBD2. Germline lookup yields CDR1 DFQATT and CDR2 SNEGSKA (reference sequence). V lost 5 bases to trimming and J lost 1 base; unmatched junction nucleotides: 10. The CDR3 length is 16 residues.

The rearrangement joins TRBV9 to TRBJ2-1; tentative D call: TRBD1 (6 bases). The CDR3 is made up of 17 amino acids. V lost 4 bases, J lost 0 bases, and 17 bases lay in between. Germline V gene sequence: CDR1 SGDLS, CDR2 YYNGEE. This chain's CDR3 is CASSPKSKDSSYNEQFF. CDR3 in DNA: TGTGCCAGCAGCCCGAAGTCTAAGGACAGCTCCTACAATGAGCAGTTCTTC.

In DNA form, the CDR3 reads TGTGCCAGCAGTCCGTCTAGCGGCATTAGCACAGATACGCAGTATTTT. This translates into CASSPSSGISTDTQYF. The chain is built from TRBV6-6 and TRBJ2-3, with 7 bases fitting TRBD2. The ends lost 5 bases at V and 0 bases at J; junction bases unmatched: 8. The CDR3 is 16 residues long. Germline V gene sequence: CDR1 MNHNY, CDR2 SVGAGI (reference sequence).

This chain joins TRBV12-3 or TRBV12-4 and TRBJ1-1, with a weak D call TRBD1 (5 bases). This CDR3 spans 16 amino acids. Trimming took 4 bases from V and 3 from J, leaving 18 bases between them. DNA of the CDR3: TGTGCCAGCAGTTCGGCCTTGGGGCCGAGGGACACTGAAGCTTTCTTT. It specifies CASSSALGPRDTEAFF.

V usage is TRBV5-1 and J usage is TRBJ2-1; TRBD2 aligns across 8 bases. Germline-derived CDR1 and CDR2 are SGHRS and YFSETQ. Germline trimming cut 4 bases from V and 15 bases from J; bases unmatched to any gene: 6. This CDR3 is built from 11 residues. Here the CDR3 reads CASSRGLVWFF. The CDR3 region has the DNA TGCGCCAGCAGCCGGGGACTAGTATGGTTCTTC.

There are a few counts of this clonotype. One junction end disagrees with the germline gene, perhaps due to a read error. CDR3 DNA sequence: TGCAGTGCCAGAGAGACAGGGCGTAACTATGGCTACACCTTC. It specifies CSARETGRNYGYTF. J is TRBJ1-2 and V is TRBV20-1; 7 positions agree with TRBD1. There are 14 residues in the CDR3. Germline CDR1 reads DFQATT; CDR2 reads SNEGSKA (reference sequence).

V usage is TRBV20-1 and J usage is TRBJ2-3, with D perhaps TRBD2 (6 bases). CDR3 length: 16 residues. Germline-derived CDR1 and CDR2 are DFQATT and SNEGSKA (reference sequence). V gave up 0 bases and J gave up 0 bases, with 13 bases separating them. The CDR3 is CSARDRRRASTDTQYF. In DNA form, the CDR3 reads TGCAGTGCTAGAGATCGGCGGAGGGCTAGCACAGATACGCAGTATTTT.

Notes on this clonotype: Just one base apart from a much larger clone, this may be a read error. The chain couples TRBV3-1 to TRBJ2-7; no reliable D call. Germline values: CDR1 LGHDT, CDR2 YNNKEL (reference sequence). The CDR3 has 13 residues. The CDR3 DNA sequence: TGTGCCAGCAGCCAAGAAAATTACAATGAGCGGTACTTC. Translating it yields CASSQENYNERYF.